A selection of T cell receptor beta chains follows, all from one sample in a study of tumor and adjacent non-tumor tissue in lung cancer. TCRdb ran MiXCR on the multiplex PCR reads and lists one entry per CDR3 protein. The table lists 48,000 or so distinct CDR3 sequences, under 75% of them singletons. What was sequenced was distant non-tumor lung tissue. These receptors were taken from a woman aged 70-85 years with non-small cell lung cancer. CDR3s include the opening cysteine and the closing phenylalanine or tryptophan. The order of the fields is J gene, D gene, V gene, clone size, CDR3 DNA, CDR3 protein. The D gene is left open where the match is weak. The listing skips clone size in some rows; elsewhere it reads once, few, many or a size class.

>TRBJ2-7|NA|TRBV6-2/TRBV6-3|once
TGTGCCAGCAACCCCTACTACGATCAGTACTTC
CASNPYYDQYF
>TRBJ2-1|TRBD2|TRBV29-1|many
TGCAGCGTAAGACTAGCGGGAGGGAACACCTACAATGAGCAGTTCTTC
CSVRLAGGNTYNEQFF
>TRBJ2-6|NA|TRBV11-1|NA
TGTACCAGCAGTCGCAGTTCTGGGACCAACGTCCTGACTTTC
CTSSRSSGTNVLTF
>TRBJ2-1|TRBD2|TRBV6-5|NA
TGTGTCAGCAGTCGCACCGGGACTAGCGGGCACAATGAGCAGTTCTTC
CVSSRTGTSGHNEQFF
>TRBJ1-1|NA|TRBV29-1|NA
TGCAGCGTCGACGGACACCTTTTCACTGAAACTTTCTTT
CSVDGHLFTETFF
>TRBJ2-3|NA|TRBV29-1|NA
TGCAGCGTATCGGGACCAGCGGACCCCATGGTAGATACGCAGTATTTT
CSVSGPADPMVDTQYF
>TRBJ2-3|NA|TRBV5-1|few
TGCGCCGGCAGCTTGGGCCCGGGAGATACGCAGTATTTT
CAGSLGPGDTQYF
>TRBJ2-7|NA|TRBV30|many
TGTGCCTGGAGTGTCGCCCACGAGCAGTACTTC
CAWSVAHEQYF
>TRBJ2-1|TRBD2|TRBV4-1|NA
TGCGCCAGTAGCCTAGTCAGCGGGAGGGCCTTGGGTGAGCAGATCTTT
CASSLVSGRALGEQIF
>TRBJ2-3|NA|TRBV6-5|NA
TGTGTCAGTACCACCGACGGGCATTTCCCCACAGATACGCAGTATTTT
CVSTTDGHFPTDTQYF
>TRBJ2-7|TRBD1|TRBV10-3|NA
TGTGCCATCAATCTTGGGACAGGGCTCCCCTACGAGCAGTACTTC
CAINLGTGLPYEQYF
>TRBJ2-7|NA|TRBV5-1|many
TGCGCCAGCAACTTTCGGGACAAGGAGGACGAGCAGTACTTC
CASNFRDKEDEQYF
>TRBJ2-6|NA|TRBV29-1|NA
TGCAGCGTTAAAGACAGGAGCTCTGGGACCAACGTCCTGACTTTC
CSVKDRSSGTNVLTF
>TRBJ1-1|NA|TRBV5-1|few
TGCGCCAGCAGCTTGGACTCCGAGAACACTGAAGCTTTCTTT
CASSLDSENTEAFF
>TRBJ2-1|TRBD2|TRBV4-1|once
TGCGCCAGCGACCAAGGGCCAGCGGGAGTGCTTAGGGGTGAGCAGTTCTTC
CASDQGPAGVLRGEQFF
>TRBJ2-1|NA|TRBV29-1|NA
TGCAGCGTTGATGGGGGATACAATGAGCAGTCCTTC
CSVDGGYNEQSF
>TRBJ2-3|NA|TRBV11-1|NA
TGTGCCAGCAGCCTGCACGTAGATACGCGGTATTTT
CASSLHVDTRYF
>TRBJ1-4|TRBD1|TRBV6-5|NA
TGTGTCAGCACTCTACGTGGAAGACAGGGGGAGCCCGGGAAACTGTTTTTT
CVSTLRGRQGEPGKLFF
>TRBJ1-3|TRBD1|TRBV5-4|large
TGTGCCAGCAGTCGACCGGGACAGGGTACTGGAAACACCATATATTTT
CASSRPGQGTGNTIYF
>TRBJ1-4|NA|TRBV10-2|many
TGTGCCAGCAGTGAGTCGATAGGGCCGGGTGAAAAACTGTTTTTT
CASSESIGPGEKLFF
>TRBJ1-2|TRBD1|TRBV6-5|NA
TGTGCCAGTAGCCTTCAAACCGGGACAGGGTTCTATGGCTCCACCTTC
CASSLQTGTGFYGSTF
>TRBJ1-1|NA|TRBV4-1|NA
TGCGCCGGCAGCCACCGGACAGAGAACACAGAAGCTATCTTT
CAGSHRTENTEAIF
>TRBJ2-1|NA|TRBV6-2/TRBV6-3|NA
TGTGCCAGCAGTTCTCATAGGGGGGGGGGATACAATGGGCAGTTCTTC
CASSSHRGGGYNGQFF
>TRBJ1-4|TRBD1|TRBV28|NA
TGTGCCAGCAGTGAGGGACAGTCAAATAATGAAAAACTGTTTTTT
CASSEGQSNNEKLFF
>TRBJ2-7|NA|TRBV28|many
TGTGCCAGCAGTTTTTTGACAGAAGACAACTACGAGCAGTACTTC
CASSFLTEDNYEQYF
>TRBJ2-1|NA|TRBV29-1|NA
TGCAGCGTCCAGCCCGGTTTTACTTACAATGAGCAGATCTTC
CSVQPGFTYNEQIF
>TRBJ1-2|TRBD1|TRBV6-6|many
TGTGCCAGCAGTACCAGACAGGGGAACTATGGCTACACCTTC
CASSTRQGNYGYTF
>TRBJ2-7|NA|TRBV28|many
TGTGCCAGCAGCCTTGGAGGCGGGGTCGCCTACGAGCAGTACTTC
CASSLGGGVAYEQYF
>TRBJ2-1|TRBD2|TRBV20-1|few
TGCAGTGCTACCCGGTCGACTAGCGGGAGATACAATGAGCAGTTCTTC
CSATRSTSGRYNEQFF
>TRBJ1-1|NA|TRBV10-3|NA
TGTGCCATCAGTGACTTAGGAAGGGGAGCGGAGAATACTGAAGCTTTCTTT
CAISDLGRGAENTEAFF
>TRBJ2-5|TRBD2|TRBV5-6|many
TGTGCCAGCAGCGGACCCTGGTTGGGGGGGAAGGAGACCCAGTACTTC
CASSGPWLGGKETQYF
>TRBJ1-2|NA|TRBV29-1|NA
TGCAGCGTTGGCTCGGATACCTATGGCCACATCTTC
CSVGSDTYGHIF
>TRBJ1-1|TRBD1|TRBV11-3|once
TGTGCCAGCGACTCAGGACAGGGCTACACTGAAGCTTTCTTT
CASDSGQGYTEAFF
>TRBJ2-5|NA|TRBV29-1|NA
TGCGCCGTTGGGGTTGGCCCCCGGGAGACACAGTACTTC
CAVGVGPRETQYF
>TRBJ2-2|NA|TRBV12-3/TRBV12-4|NA
TGTACCAGCAGTTTCGGGGTGAACACCGGGGAACTGTTTTTT
CTSSFGVNTGELFF
>TRBJ1-5|TRBD1|TRBV20-1|NA
TGTAATGCTATAAACAGGGGGCGAGGGGTTATCGACAATCAGCCCCAGCATTTT
CNAINRGRGVIDNQPQHF
>TRBJ1-3|TRBD1|TRBV12-3/TRBV12-4|many
TGTGCCAGCAGTTTTGGGACAGAGTCTGGAAACACCATATATTTT
CASSFGTESGNTIYF
>TRBJ1-6|NA|TRBV29-1|NA
TGCAGCGCTGCGGCGACAGAGGATAATTCACCCCTCCACTTT
CSAAATEDNSPLHF
>TRBJ2-1|NA|TRBV12-3/TRBV12-4|many
TGTGCCAGCAGTTTAGGAAGGGTGGGTGAGCAGTTCTTC
CASSLGRVGEQFF
>TRBJ1-5|NA|TRBV5-5|NA
TGTGCCAGCAGTCTCTATGGGGATATTAGCAATCAGCCCCAGCATTTT
CASSLYGDISNQPQHF
>TRBJ2-2|TRBD2|TRBV13|few
TGTGCCAGCAGCTTAACCTCGGGGGGGCGCATCAGGGAGCTGTTTTTT
CASSLTSGGRIRELFF
>TRBJ2-2|NA|TRBV4-2|NA
TGTGCCAGCAGCCAAGAGATCCACGCCGGGGAGCTGTTTTTT
CASSQEIHAGELFF
>TRBJ2-7|TRBD2|TRBV6-5|NA
TGTACCAGCTGTTACTCGGCTGGCGGGAGGAGAGACGAGCAGTACTTC
CTSCYSAGGRRDEQYF
>TRBJ2-5|TRBD1|TRBV12-3/TRBV12-4|medium-sized
TGTGCCAGCAGAAAACAGGGGGCTTCAGAGACCCAGTACTTC
CASRKQGASETQYF
>TRBJ2-2|TRBD1|TRBV5-1|few
TGCGCCAGCACCGTGGCAGGGGGCGACACCGGGGAGCTGTTTTTT
CASTVAGGDTGELFF
>TRBJ2-2|NA|TRBV29-1|NA
TGCAGCGTTGTTCTTCGAGGGGGGGAGAACACCGGGGAGCTGTTTTTT
CSVVLRGGENTGELFF
>TRBJ2-3|NA|TRBV12-3/TRBV12-4|NA
TGTGCCAGCACTGGGCTCGCGGATATGCAGTATTTT
CASTGLADMQYF
>TRBJ1-5|TRBD1|TRBV4-1|NA
TGCGCTAGCAGCCAGACAGACAGGGAAGGTCAGCCCCAGCATTTT
CASSQTDREGQPQHF